The source of this T cell receptor (beta chain) is a study of T cells after posttransplantation cyclophosphamide. CDR1 and CDR2 from the germline V gene are MNHNS and SASEGT. The CDR3 covers 16 residues. V was clipped by 4 bases and J by 5 bases, with 20 bases between them. This clone was observed a few times. Its antigen remains unknown. Cyclophosphamide on days +3 and +4 followed busulfan-fludarabine conditioning and a marrow graft. General observations from the study: Recipient CMV seropositivity and CMV reactivation strongly tracked TRB clonality.

Clones were sequenced by immunoSEQ multiplex PCR, and TCRdb holds only the in-frame ones, with some missing. This sample carries some 14,000 clones, none of them present only once. This material consisted of PBMCs, taken 950 to 1,200 days after allogeneic stem cell transplant with posttransplant cyclophosphamide. This rearrangement joins TRBV6-1 to TRBJ1-1; D perhaps matches TRBD1 (5 bases). The receptor was derived from a female patient between 35 and 55 years old who received an allogeneic stem cell transplant from a related donor, was CMV-positive, and had no GVHD. Some T cells may be supplied by the graft donor. The CDR3 sequence is CASSGRGTRPGTEAFF. In DNA, the CDR3 is TGTGCCAGCAGTGGTCGGGGGACTCGGCCGGGAACTGAAGCTTTCTTT.